Following are 23 T cell receptor beta chains from one sample sequenced in a study of shared clonotypes between healthy human individuals. TCRdb keeps only in-frame clones here, not all; method: immunoSEQ multiplex PCR. The sample lists around 1.9 million clones, over 85% seen once, with about 1.7% in the top ten. Cells designated naive CD8 were CD45RO-negative and were positively selected for CCR7, with terminally differentiated effector memory CD45RA+ cells excluded. The source material was naive CD8+ T cells from PBMCs. The receptors derive from a man between 18 and 29 years old in good health. Some clones in this sample may be carry-over from other donors' samples.

A note on this clone: This sample includes further DNA sequences coding for the same CDR3. The chain couples TRBV9 to TRBJ1-3; D gene uncertain. V was cut by 0 bases and J by 3 bases, with 4 bases left in between. From germline, CDR1 is SGDLS and CDR2 YYNGEE. The CDR3 runs 13 residues. The DNA of the CDR3 is TGTGCCAGCAGCGTAGCCGGTGGAAACACCATATATTTT. The encoded protein is CASSVAGGNTIYF.

The rearrangement uses TRBV4-1 and TRBJ2-7; D ambiguous. Germline V gene data show CDR1 as MGHRA and CDR2 as YSYEKL. Trimming stripped 4 bases from V and 8 bases from J, with 9 bases between. The CDR3 length is 11 residues. For the CDR3, the DNA is TGCGCCAGCAGCCTTGTATGTAAGCAGTACTTC. As protein: CASSLVCKQYF.

The chain is built from TRBV9 and TRBJ2-7; 15 bases line up with TRBD2. CDR3 length: 16 residues. The V segment lost 3 bases and the J segment 5 bases; nucleotides outside the gene matches: 6. Germline V gene sequence: CDR1 SGDLS, CDR2 YYNGEE. The CDR3 DNA follows: TGTGCCAGCAGCGCCAGCGGGACTAGCGGGAGGCACGAGCAGTACTTC. Protein sequence: CASSASGTSGRHEQYF.

The chain carries TRBV18 and TRBJ2-7; D call uncertain. The CDR3 runs 12 residues. The germline gives CDR1 KGHSH, CDR2 LQKENI. V lost 4 bases, J lost 3 bases, and 7 bases lay in between. For the CDR3, the DNA is TGTGCCAGCTCACTCAAGAACTACGAGCAGTACTTC. Translated: CASSLKNYEQYF.

V is TRBV9 and J is TRBJ2-7, with D hard to call. Germline V gene lookup returns CDR1 SGDLS and CDR2 YYNGEE. This CDR3 is 14 amino acids long. V was cut by 3 bases and J by 3 bases, with 13 bases left in between. The CDR3 DNA reads as TGTGCCAGCAGCGCCGGGCCCTCTGACTACGAGCAGTACTTC. Its protein is CASSAGPSDYEQYF.

On this clone: This same CDR3 is encoded by further DNA sequences in the sample. CDR3 in DNA: TGTGCCAGCAGCGTAGTAGCGTCCTACAATGAGCAGTTCTTC. Translating gives CASSVVASYNEQFF. The V call is TRBV9, the J call TRBJ2-1; tentative D call: TRBD2 (5 bases). CDR1 and CDR2 from the germline V gene are SGDLS and YYNGEE. The CDR3 loop spans 14 amino acids. The V gene lost 0 bases and the J gene lost 1 base, with 5 bases spanning the gap.

The chain links TRBV29-1 to TRBJ2-1; D gene unclear. With 0 bases removed from V and 0 bases from J, the gap between germline ends came to 9 bases. The length of the CDR3 is 15 residues. The germline CDR1 and CDR2 sequences are SQVTM and ANQGSEA. DNA for the CDR3: TGCAGCGTTGAAGATTCTGGCGGCTCCTACAATGAGCAGTTCTTC. Protein product: CSVEDSGGSYNEQFF.

This rearrangement joins TRBV27 to TRBJ1-1, with D possibly TRBD1 on 6 matching bases. Deletions cut 3 bases from V and 8 bases from J, with 16 bases between. Germline V gene sequence: CDR1 MNHEY, CDR2 SMNVEV (reference sequence). The length of the CDR3 is 14 residues. CDR3 DNA: TGTGCCAGCAGTTTTCAGTTGGACAGAACAGAAGCTTTCTTT. This translates into CASSFQLDRTEAFF.

The chain joins TRBV7-2 to TRBJ2-7; unclear D gene. Looked up from germline, CDR1 is SGHTA and CDR2 is FQGNSA. The CDR3 loop spans 11 amino acids. Trimming removed 6 bases from V and 1 base from J, with 4 bases in between. The DNA for the CDR3 is TGTGCCAGCAGGGAATCCTACGAGCAGTACTTC. Its protein product is CASRESYEQYF.

The chain joins TRBV15 to TRBJ2-1; D remains ambiguous. The V gene lost 6 bases and the J gene lost 5 bases, with 11 bases spanning the gap. CDR1 and CDR2 (germline): LNHNV, YYDKDF (reference sequence). The CDR3 loop spans 13 amino acids. The CDR3 region is CATSGTPNNEQFF. For the CDR3, the DNA is TGTGCCACCAGTGGCACCCCGAACAATGAGCAGTTCTTC.

This chain uses TRBV29-1 with TRBJ2-1; a possible D gene is TRBD1 (6 bases). CDR3 size: 14 residues. The germline V gene has CDR1 SQVTM and CDR2 ANQGSEA. V shed 7 bases and J shed 7 bases, with 20 bases lying between them. This CDR3 is CSGQGGQWPNEQFF. CDR3 nucleotide sequence: TGCAGCGGTCAGGGCGGACAGTGGCCTAATGAGCAGTTCTTC.

The CDR3 reads CASSESPSVAGVWNEQFF. For the CDR3, the DNA is TGCGCCAGCAGTGAGTCCCCCTCGGTAGCGGGAGTTTGGAATGAGCAGTTCTTC. This chain links TRBV10-1 with TRBJ2-1; 9 bases map to TRBD2. V was clipped by 0 bases and J by 7 bases; unmatched bases: 13. Per germline, CDR1 WNHNN and CDR2 SYGVQD (reference sequence). The CDR3 totals 18 residues.

This chain connects TRBV14 to TRBJ2-7, with TRBD1 matching 7 bases. This CDR3 has 15 amino acids. The germline gives CDR1 SGHDN, CDR2 FVKESK. Unmatched junction bases numbered 7, after V lost 4 bases and J lost 1 base. This CDR3 is CASSLGQAWSYEQYF. Here the CDR3 DNA reads TGTGCCAGCAGCCTAGGACAGGCATGGTCCTACGAGCAGTACTTC.

This clone was found once. V is TRBV5-6 and J is TRBJ1-5, with D hard to call. Germline CDR1 reads SGHDT; CDR2 reads YYEEEE. The CDR3 is 13 residues long. V lost 3 bases to trimming and J lost 3 bases, with 7 bases between them. CDR3 residues: CASSSRHNQPQHF. The CDR3 DNA reads as TGTGCCAGCAGCTCGAGACACAATCAGCCCCAGCATTTT.

Turning to this clone: Other DNA sequences of this sample code for an identical CDR3. This chain links TRBV19 with TRBJ2-7; D unclear. From germline, CDR1 is LNHDA and CDR2 SQIVND (reference sequence). The CDR3 contains 13 residues. Trimming shortened V by 2 bases and J by 0 bases, and 5 bases separated the two germline ends. In DNA form, the CDR3 reads TGTGCCAGTAGTATATCCAGCTCCTACGAGCAGTACTTC. Protein product: CASSISSSYEQYF.

This chain links TRBV7-9 with TRBJ2-1, with 9 nucleotides matching TRBD1. The germline V gene encodes CDR1 SEHNR and CDR2 FQNEAQ (reference sequence). The junction had 3 bases not matched to a gene; V was cut back by 1 base and J by 8 bases. The CDR3 length is 14 residues. The CDR3 here is CASSLVGTGYEQFF. The CDR3 DNA is TGTGCCAGCAGCTTAGTTGGGACAGGGTATGAGCAGTTCTTC.

The chain couples TRBV27 to TRBJ2-3; D gene ambiguous. The CDR3 covers 12 residues. Germline V gene sequence: CDR1 MNHEY, CDR2 SMNVEV (reference sequence). Trimming removed 7 bases at V and 7 bases at J, with 12 bases between. CDR3 region: CASTSVTNTQYF. The CDR3 region has the DNA TGTGCCAGCACCTCTGTGACAAATACGCAGTATTTT.

This clone turned up a few times. The V gene is TRBV9, the J gene TRBJ1-1; 7 bases align to TRBD1. V lost 0 bases to trimming and J lost 0 bases; unmatched junction nucleotides: 2. Germline V gene lookup returns CDR1 SGDLS and CDR2 YYNGEE. The CDR3 is 15 residues long. The CDR3 spells CASSVGDSVNTEAFF. The DNA for the CDR3 is TGTGCCAGCAGCGTAGGGGACAGCGTGAACACTGAAGCTTTCTTT.

The chain recombines TRBV5-6 with TRBJ2-1; TRBD2 matches 11 bases. Trimming removed 4 bases from V and 8 bases from J; junction bases left unmatched: 8. The CDR3 spans 15 residues. Germline lookup yields CDR1 SGHDT and CDR2 YYEEEE. CDR3 sequence reads: CASSPLAGVFDEQFF. For the CDR3, the DNA is TGTGCCAGCAGCCCACTAGCGGGAGTGTTCGATGAGCAGTTCTTC.

This clone was observed once. V gene TRBV9 combines with J gene TRBJ2-7; weak D call: TRBD2 (6 bases). CDR3 size: 16 residues. Germline V lookup: CDR1 SGDLS, CDR2 YYNGEE. Trimming removed 0 bases at V and 6 bases at J, with 19 bases between. The CDR3 sequence is CASSVGVGGGISEQYF. CDR3 bases: TGTGCCAGCAGCGTAGGGGTCGGAGGAGGGATTAGCGAGCAGTACTTC.

CDR3 amino acids: CASSPQRGTGNTIYF. CDR3 in DNA: TGTGCCAGCAGCCCACAACGAGGGACCGGAAACACCATATATTTT. V is TRBV7-2 and J is TRBJ1-3, with TRBD1 as a possible D gene (5 bases). V was cut by 5 bases and J by 4 bases, with 15 bases left in between. Germline CDR1 and CDR2: SGHTA and FQGNSA. This CDR3 has 15 amino acids.

The chain recombines TRBV7-9 with TRBJ2-1, with 13 bases fitting TRBD2. The CDR3 runs to 14 residues. Unmatched junction bases numbered 1, after V lost 6 bases and J lost 5 bases. The germline gives CDR1 SEHNR, CDR2 FQNEAQ (reference sequence). The CDR3 loop reads CASRGLAGNNEQFF. CDR3 coding DNA: TGTGCCAGCAGGGGACTAGCGGGAAACAATGAGCAGTTCTTC.

This clone was seen a single time. The chain uses TRBV28 and TRBJ2-3, with 7 positions matching TRBD2. Per germline, CDR1 MDHEN and CDR2 SYDVKM. The CDR3 is 15 residues long. The trim removed 11 bases at V and 2 bases at J, leaving 13 bases unmatched. CDR3 amino acids: CAVHTASGFTDTQYF. The CDR3 DNA reads as TGTGCCGTTCACACCGCTAGCGGCTTCACAGATACGCAGTATTTT. The full variable domain, with the rest looked up from reference TRBV28 and TRBJ2-3, is DVKVTQSSRYLVKRTGEKVFLECVQDMDHENMFWYRQDPGLGLRLIYFSYDVKMKEKGDIPEGYSVSREKKERFSLILESASTNQTSMYLCAVHTASGFTDTQYFGPGTRLTVL.